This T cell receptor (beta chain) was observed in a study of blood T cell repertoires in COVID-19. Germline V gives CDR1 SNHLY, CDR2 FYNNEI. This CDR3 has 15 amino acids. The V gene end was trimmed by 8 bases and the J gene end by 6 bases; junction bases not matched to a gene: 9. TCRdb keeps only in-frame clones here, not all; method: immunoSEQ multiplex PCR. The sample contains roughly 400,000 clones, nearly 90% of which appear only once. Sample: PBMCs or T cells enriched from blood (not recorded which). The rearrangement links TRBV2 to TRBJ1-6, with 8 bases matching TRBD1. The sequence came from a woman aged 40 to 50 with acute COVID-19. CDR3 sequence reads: CASVERTGINSPLHF. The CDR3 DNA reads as TGTGCCAGCGTAGAAAGGACAGGGATTAATTCACCCCTCCACTTT.